This T cell receptor beta chain was retrieved from a study of blood T cells in healthy people across ages. The CDR3 contains 16 residues. Trimming cost V 2 bases and J 6 bases; bases outside gene matches: 7. In germline, CDR1 is SGHTA, CDR2 FQGNSA. Study conclusions and caveats: Investigators treated diversity estimates from one million T cells as underestimates. Among long-lived donors, naive CD4+ cells were more numerous and diversity higher than in aged donors. Across samples, TCR beta diversity tracked strongly with naive T cell percentage.

The sample holds a few counts of this clonotype. Its cognate antigen is unknown. Then a second PCR, running about 6 to 12 cycles, was carried out with a sample-barcoded 5' primer and a J-beta primer mix. TCRdb fed the 5' RACE reads into MiXCR, producing one record per CDR3 protein. Counted here are hundreds of thousands of distinct CDR3 sequences, around 42% occurring once; the ten biggest clones make up approximately 20%. The TCR sequence derives from a man between 60 and 75 years old in good health. Sequenced input: blood. The rearrangement joins TRBV7-2 to TRBJ2-1; 10 positions agree with TRBD2. The CDR3 is CASSLRSGGAVNEQFF. The DNA of the CDR3 is TGTGCCAGCAGCTTAAGGAGCGGGGGGGCCGTCAATGAGCAGTTCTTC.